The 9 T cell receptor beta chains below were found in one sample sequenced in a study of regulatory T cells in long-lasting Graves disease. The time point: newly diagnosed GD, antithyroid drugs for less than 3 months. PBMC-extracted RNA yielded the TCR library. The authors built TCR beta libraries using iRepertoire HTBI primers and Arm-PCR of CDR3 regions. TCRdb called the multiplex PCR reads again in MiXCR, with one record for every CDR3 protein. The top ten clones hold 12% of a sample with about 560,000 distinct CDR3 sequences, 15% to 20% of them seen once. These same records also appear under a second study, on T cells in Graves' hyperthyroidism and ophthalmopathy.

The source was peripheral blood mononuclear cells (PBMCs), collected at new diagnosis, from a patient treated with antithyroid drugs. Receptors originate from a man aged 18 to 29 with Graves disease.

On this clonotype: Possible read error: a much larger clone is one base away. The rearrangement joins TRBV7-2 to TRBJ2-5, with 8 bases identical to TRBD1. The germline gives CDR1 SGHTA, CDR2 FQGNSA. The CDR3 is made up of 15 amino acids. CDR3 protein: CASSLGTGLIETQHF. The CDR3 nucleotides are TGTGCCAGCAGCTTAGGGACAGGGCTAATAGAGACCCAGCACTTC.

The table lists this clonotype with many counts. The V call is TRBV7-9, the J call TRBJ2-7, with unresolved D. Germline CDR1 and CDR2: SEHNR and FQNEAQ (reference sequence). Trimming removed 4 bases from V and 3 bases from J, with 13 bases in between. The CDR3 has 14 amino acids. The CDR3 sequence: CASSSEDGYYEQYF. CDR3 in DNA: TGTGCCAGCAGCTCCGAGGACGGGTACTACGAGCAGTACTTC.

This clonotype was counted a few times. The gene calls are TRBV29-1 and TRBJ2-7; 13 nucleotides align to TRBD2. CDR1 SQVTM and CDR2 ANQGSEA come from the germline V gene. The CDR3 is 14 amino acids. V lost 7 bases and J lost 5; bases outside the gene matches: 8. The CDR3 protein is CSALNGLAGDEQYF. In nucleotides, the CDR3 is TGCAGCGCGCTTAATGGACTAGCGGGAGACGAGCAGTACTTC.

A few counts support this clonotype. The chain carries TRBV12-3 or TRBV12-4 and TRBJ2-7; 8 bases fit TRBD1. This CDR3 contains 15 residues. The J segment lost 5 bases and the V segment lost 5 bases, leaving 11 bases of the junction unmatched. CDR3 residues: CASSPAPGQAHEQYF. Written as DNA, the CDR3 is TGTGCCAGCAGTCCGGCTCCGGGACAGGCCCACGAGCAGTACTTC.

The chain employs TRBV14 and TRBJ2-1; D is possibly TRBD1 or TRBD2 (5 bases each). The CDR3 is 16 residues long. CDR1 is SGHDN, CDR2 FVKESK, per germline. The V gene lost 4 bases and the J gene lost 9 bases, with 22 bases spanning the gap. CDR3 bases: TGTGCCAGCAGCCTCCCTCCGGGATCAGGGCTCAGTGAGCAGTTCTTC. It specifies CASSLPPGSGLSEQFF.

This clonotype was seen a handful of times. Possible read error: a much larger clone is one base away. V and J are TRBV7-2 and TRBJ2-7, with 11 bases matching TRBD2. Germline V gene data show CDR1 as SGHTA and CDR2 as FQGNSA. This CDR3 is 15 amino acids long. The CDR3 DNA reads TGTGCCAGCAACTTAGCGGGAGGGAGCTCCTACGAGCAGTACTTC. Translating it yields CASNLAGGSSYEQYF.

This clonotype was picked up many times. The rearrangement links TRBV3-1 to TRBJ2-1; 11 bases are a match to TRBD1. The CDR3 consists of 15 residues. CDR1 and CDR2 from the germline V gene are LGHDT and YNNKEL (reference sequence). Unmatched junction bases numbered 4, after V lost 4 bases and J lost 5 bases. The CDR3 nucleotides are TGTGCCAGCAGCCGGGACAGGGGGTGGGACAATGAGCAGTTCTTC. Translating it yields CASSRDRGWDNEQFF.

In its sample, this clonotype was seen many times. J is TRBJ1-1 and V is TRBV27; tentative D call: TRBD1 (6 bases). Germline V gene data show CDR1 as MNHEY and CDR2 as SMNVEV (reference sequence). V lost 5 bases and J 8 bases, leaving 15 bases between the germline ends. The CDR3 runs to 13 residues. CDR3 residues: CASSITDRWEAFF. The CDR3, as DNA: TGTGCCAGCAGTATCACAGACAGGTGGGAAGCTTTCTTT.

The chain uses TRBV6-2 or TRBV6-3 and TRBJ2-2, with D unresolved. The CDR3 contains 17 residues. CDR1 is MNHEY and CDR2 is SVGEGT in the germline V gene. V lost 6 bases and J 4 bases, leaving 21 bases between the germline ends. The CDR3 region has the DNA TGTGCCAGCAGATATCCCACCGTCTTGGTAGGCACCGGGGAGCTGTTTTTT. Encoded protein: CASRYPTVLVGTGELFF.